This T cell receptor beta chain appears in the sequencing data of a study of identical twins. Germline CDR1 DFQATT, CDR2 SNEGSKA (reference sequence). CDR3 length equals 14 residues. V trimming: 4 bases; J trimming: 2 bases; junction bases outside the gene matches: 5. After template switching added a universal primer site, the resulting cDNA carried unique molecular identifiers. TCRdb fed the 5' RACE reads into MiXCR, producing one record per CDR3 protein. The top ten hold around 0.9% of the sample, which has 500,000 to 600,000 distinct CDR3 sequences, about 20% seen once. Separately, the same data were catalogued under a study of T cells expressing NK-cell markers. That source adds: Seven of eight sequenced donors tested HCMV-seropositive; one tested seronegative. For several experiments, T cell sorting was restricted to the alpha-beta TCR population by means of an anti-gamma-delta TCR antibody. Whether the expanded NKG2C+ T cell clones recognized HCMV remained unclear.

The genes are TRBV20-1 and TRBJ2-1; TRBD2 matches at 7 bases. The sequencing input was CD4+ T cells sorted from blood. This sequence was found in a woman younger than 35 in good health. The CDR3 protein is CSATHRGAYNEQFF. CDR3 DNA: TGCAGTGCTACACATCGGGGGGCCTACAATGAGCAGTTCTTC.